This T cell receptor (beta chain) was obtained from a study of CXCR3-negative and CXCR3-positive naive CD8 T cells (dated by TCRdb to 2018 to 2020). With regard to the full study: In total, some 130 million TRB reads were obtained, corresponding to roughly 1.5 +/- 0.3 million reads per library. Naive subsets from a handful of donors and memory cells from 3 donors were included in the TRBV-TRBJ cluster analysis. Diversity and physicochemical repertoire analyses were performed on about a dozen donors pooled from two independent experiments.

Each CD8+ T cell subset was flow-sorted in triplicate, with some 300,000 cells per subset placed directly into RLT lysis buffer. To exclude memory contaminants, naive CD8+ T cells were stringently defined as CD45RO-CCR7+CD27+CD95-. Peripheral blood mononuclear cells were isolated from buffy coats by standard density gradient centrifugation. Naive CXCR3-negative and CXCR3-positive CD8+ T cells were flow-sorted on a FACSAria III. Total RNA was extracted from sorted cells with an RNeasy Mini Kit. Sequencing relied on a NextSeq 550. The Human TCR Profiling Kit (MiLaboratory) was used to prepare UMI-labeled 5' RACE TRB cDNA libraries. The full amount of extracted RNA was used for cDNA synthesis, and the full amount of resulting cDNA was used for PCR amplification. Libraries were prepared in parallel with an identical number of PCR cycles. The authors' analysis ran thus. About 50,000 +/- 10,000 unique UMI-labeled TRB cDNA molecules per library were extracted with MIGEC and MiXCR, with at least two reads per UMI required. On average, each library contained approximately 40,000 +/- 10,000 functional in-frame TRB CDR3 nucleotide clonotypes without stop codons. After downsampling to 5000 UMI-labeled TRB molecules per sample, diversity metrics such as normalized Shannon-Wiener and Chao1 were calculated in VDJtools. For the central five CDR3 residues, VDJtools calculated physicochemical properties weighted by clonotype size, namely interaction energy, strength, volume and Kidera factor 4. The reads went through TCRdb reprocessing, and each CDR3 protein sequence gets one entry with no DNA. TCRdb, rather than the study authors, made the V and J calls. The sample's own table lists about 98,000 distinct CDR3 sequences. The ten largest clones represent 0.85% to 1.4% of the sample.

Spanning cysteine to phenylalanine, the CDR3 consists of 17 amino acids. The DNA is not on file. The germline V gene provides CDR1 LGHNA and CDR2 YSLEER. Results the study describes overall, beyond this receptor: Comparably high repertoire diversity was found in both naive subsets, whereas much lower repertoire diversity was found in memory CD8+ T cells. Within the same donor, TRBV-TRBJ usage looked similar between naive CXCR3-negative and CXCR3-positive cells, but memory cells had distinct patterns. Because CXCR3 expression was partially decreased after cryopreservation, freshly isolated PBMCs were used for most assays. Because surface CD5, which has been linked to self-reactivity in mice, was comparable between naive subsets, TCR interaction strength was also inferred from TRB CDR3 physicochemical properties. TRB CDR3s from CXCR3-positive naive cells showed higher hydrophobicity (lower Kidera factor 4), lower energy, and higher strength and volume indices than CXCR3-negative naive cells.

Worth noting for this clonotype: What this receptor recognizes is not known.

Sample: naive CXCR3+ CD8+ T cells from blood. Sample cell subset or site, as interpreted from the label and publication: CD45RO-CCR7+CD27+CD95- naive CD8+ T cells expressing CXCR3 (TNR3+). The chain is made from TRBV4-3 and TRBJ1-1; TCRdb reports TRBD1, a call that lacks DNA to check it against. The TCR sequence derives from a human donor in good health. Some clones in this sample may be carry-over from other donors' samples. The CDR3 sequence is CASSHGTGERSFTEAFF.